This T cell receptor (beta chain) was recovered during a study of CD8 T cells in ankylosing spondylitis. Study-wide findings and caveats: Earlier reports found some motif variants in synovial fluid and blood in reactive arthritis. Among TCR beta sequences, a motif of under 10 highly homologous variants appeared characteristic of ankylosing spondylitis blood. Disease-linked clones bore a CD8+ phenotype, appearing relatively rarely in peripheral blood.

About this clonotype itself: Its antigen remains unknown.

5'-RACE, quantitative and with molecular barcodes, yielded the TCR beta libraries. One entry per CDR3 protein results from TCRdb running MiXCR on the 5' RACE reads. The repertoire has roughly 300,000 distinct CDR3 sequences, 7.5% to 9% of them found once; the top ten carry roughly 14%. Germline values: CDR1 SGHRS, CDR2 YFSETQ. V shed 4 bases and J shed 8 bases, with 16 bases lying between them. The CDR3 runs 13 residues. The V and J genes are TRBV5-1 and TRBJ2-7, with D maybe TRBD2 (5 bases). Material: blood, either unsorted or a sorted T cell fraction (not recorded which). This sequence originates from a male donor with ankylosing spondylitis. This CDR3 is CASSPTPEGKQYF. CDR3 in DNA: TGCGCCAGCAGCCCGACCCCTGAGGGCAAGCAGTACTTC.